The 20 T cell receptor beta chains given below trace back to one sample, sequenced in a study of cytomegalovirus exposure and HLA in healthy donors. TCRdb's table, derived via immunoSEQ multiplex PCR, lists solely in-frame clones and lacks some. Of under 250,000 clones in the sample, around four fifths were seen once. Sequenced: PBMCs. The source is a young woman in good health and CMV-seronegative.

The chain couples TRBV6-5 to TRBJ2-1; D ambiguous. V lost 4 bases and J 8 bases, leaving 9 bases between the germline ends. The CDR3 totals 12 residues. Germline V gene data show CDR1 as MNHEY and CDR2 as SVGAGI. This CDR3 is CASSSLGDEQFF. The CDR3 DNA follows: TGTGCCAGCAGTTCCCTAGGAGATGAGCAGTTCTTC.

J is TRBJ1-1 and V is TRBV5-1, with D unresolved. Per germline, CDR1 SGHRS and CDR2 YFSETQ. This CDR3 is 13 amino acids long. Trimming cost V 5 bases and J 1 base, with 9 bases left between them. The CDR3 loop reads CASSDQENTEAFF. The CDR3 region has the DNA TGCGCCAGCAGTGACCAGGAGAACACTGAAGCTTTCTTT.

The chain is built from TRBV7-8 and TRBJ1-2; D is unclear. Looked up from germline, CDR1 is SGHVS and CDR2 is FQNEAQ. The V end lost 1 base, the J end lost 8 bases, and 11 bases lay between the germline ends. The CDR3 runs 13 residues. As DNA, the CDR3 is TGTGCCAGCAGCTTAGAATCGGTTGGGGGCTACACCTTC. Protein product: CASSLESVGGYTF.

This clone was found many times. The chain carries TRBV11-1 and TRBJ2-1, with D tentatively TRBD2 (5 bases). The CDR3 consists of 13 residues. Trimming cost V 1 base and J 8 bases, with 9 bases left between them. The germline CDR1 and CDR2 sequences are SGHAT and FQDESV (reference sequence). The CDR3 loop reads CASSLVASHEQFF. CDR3 coding DNA: TGTGCCAGCAGCTTAGTAGCGTCGCATGAGCAGTTCTTC. The whole variable domain, remainder taken from reference TRBV11-1 and TRBJ2-1, is EAEVAQSPRYKITEKSQAVAFWCDPISGHATLYWYRQILGQGPELLVQFQDESVVDDSQLPKDRFSAERLKGVDSTLKIQPAELGDSAMYLCASSLVASHEQFFGPGTRLTVL.

This chain connects TRBV7-9 to TRBJ1-2; no definite D call. The CDR3 contains 13 residues. Trimming removed 5 bases from V and 7 bases from J, with 14 bases in between. Germline V gene lookup returns CDR1 SEHNR and CDR2 FQNEAQ (reference sequence). Written as DNA, the CDR3 is TGTGCCAGCAGCCCGGGAGGGCCGGGTGGCTACACCTTC. Protein sequence: CASSPGGPGGYTF.

This chain uses TRBV29-1 with TRBJ2-1; D ambiguous. Germline V CDR1 and CDR2: SQVTM, ANQGSEA. V was cut by 5 bases and J by 9 bases, with 14 bases left in between. The CDR3 is made up of 12 amino acids. In DNA, the CDR3 is TGCAGCGTTACGCCCCAGGATCGTGAGCAGTTCTTC. It is translated as CSVTPQDREQFF.

Turning to this clone: Other DNA variants within this sample encode the same CDR3. The chain joins TRBV30 to TRBJ1-1, with D hard to call. The CDR3 runs to 13 residues. Germline V gene sequence: CDR1 GTSNPN, CDR2 SVGIG (reference sequence). Deletions cut 5 bases from V and 0 bases from J, with 10 bases between. CDR3 nucleotides: TGTGCCTGGGGCGCCAGCATGAACACTGAAGCTTTCTTT. Translating it yields CAWGASMNTEAFF.

The chain joins TRBV2 to TRBJ1-4, with a tentative D call TRBD1 (6 bases). V was cut by 7 bases and J by 4 bases, with 10 bases left in between. This CDR3 spans 13 amino acids. Germline CDR1 SNHLY, CDR2 FYNNEI. The CDR3 bases are TGTGCCAGCAAGGGGGGGATTAATGAAAAACTGTTTTTT. It is translated as CASKGGINEKLFF.

The chain uses TRBV6-5 and TRBJ1-5, with a tentative D call TRBD1 (5 bases). Between the trimmed V and J ends, which lost 6 bases and 7 bases, there was a span of 13 bases. CDR1 and CDR2 from the germline V gene are MNHEY and SVGAGI. CDR3 length equals 13 residues. Here the CDR3 reads CASSAQWGQPQHF. CDR3 DNA: TGTGCCAGCAGCGCCCAATGGGGCCAGCCCCAGCATTTT.

This rearrangement joins TRBV19 to TRBJ1-2; 7 bases are a match to TRBD1. In germline, CDR1 is LNHDA, CDR2 SQIVND (reference sequence). The J segment lost 4 bases and the V segment lost 6 bases, leaving 8 bases of the junction unmatched. The CDR3 extends over 14 amino acids. The CDR3 loop reads CASSLGQALYGYTF. The CDR3 bases are TGTGCCAGTAGCCTTGGACAGGCCCTCTATGGCTACACCTTC. Full variable domain (outside the CDR3, taken from reference TRBV19 and TRBJ1-2): DGGITQSPKYLFRKEGQNVTLSCEQNLNHDAMYWYRQDPGQGLRLIYYSQIVNDFQKGDIAEGYSVSREKKESFPLTVTSAQKNPTAFYLCASSLGQALYGYTFGSGTRLTVV.

The J gene is TRBJ1-5, the V gene TRBV13, with TRBD1 identical over 7 bases. This CDR3 spans 15 amino acids. Trimming at V came to 4 bases and at J to 0 bases, leaving 3 bases not matched to a gene. The germline gives CDR1 PRHDT, CDR2 FYEKMQ (reference sequence). In nucleotides, the CDR3 is TGTGCCAGCAGCTCCGGGACAGCTAGCAATCAGCCCCAGCATTTT. Translated, it gives CASSSGTASNQPQHF.

The chain uses TRBV18 and TRBJ1-5, with D perhaps matching TRBD1 (5 bases). The ends were cut back, 3 bases at V and 2 bases at J, with 20 bases in the middle. Germline assignment: CDR1 KGHSH and CDR2 LQKENI. The CDR3 length is 18 residues. Here the CDR3 DNA reads TGTGCCAGCTCACCCGTCAGCGCTGGGGCAGAGCGCAATCAGCCCCAGCATTTT. It codes for CASSPVSAGAERNQPQHF.

DNA of the CDR3: TGTGCCAGCAGTTTATACATCTCTGGGGCCAACGTCCTGACTTTC. This sequence encodes CASSLYISGANVLTF. V is TRBV28 and J is TRBJ2-6; no clear D. Germline CDR1 and CDR2: MDHEN and SYDVKM. Trimming removed 1 base at V and 0 bases at J, with 4 bases between. There are 15 residues in the CDR3.

The chain couples TRBV18 to TRBJ2-1; D remains unclear. This CDR3 has 12 residues. With 4 bases removed from V and 9 bases from J, the gap between germline ends came to 10 bases. Germline CDR1 and CDR2: KGHSH and LQKENI. The CDR3 loop is CASSQTIGEQFF. The CDR3 nucleotides read TGTGCCAGCTCACAGACAATCGGTGAGCAGTTCTTC.

The chain is built from TRBV7-9 and TRBJ2-7; D ambiguous. Trimming took off 1 base at V and 6 bases at J, with 7 bases between the two ends. The CDR3 covers 12 residues. Germline values: CDR1 SEHNR, CDR2 FQNEAQ (reference sequence). Here the CDR3 reads CASSLGSGEQYF. The CDR3 bases are TGTGCCAGCAGCTTAGGATCAGGCGAGCAGTACTTC.

This chain connects TRBV9 to TRBJ2-1, with 7 positions matching TRBD2. This CDR3 is built from 15 residues. Germline-derived CDR1 and CDR2 are SGDLS and YYNGEE. V dropped 0 bases and J dropped 7; count of bases not matched to a gene: 7. Here the CDR3 reads CASSVVAGLRNEQFF. In DNA form, the CDR3 reads TGTGCCAGCAGCGTAGTAGCGGGCCTGAGAAATGAGCAGTTCTTC.

This clone has just a few counts. The chain is built from TRBV27 and TRBJ1-2; 9 nucleotides match TRBD1. Germline-derived CDR1 and CDR2 are MNHEY and SMNVEV (reference sequence). Trimming at V came to 4 bases and at J to 4 bases, leaving 7 bases not matched to a gene. CDR3 length equals 15 residues. CDR3 amino acids: CASSSGQGVIYGYTF. The CDR3 nucleotides are TGTGCCAGCAGTTCGGGACAGGGTGTAATCTATGGCTACACCTTC.

The rearrangement uses TRBV2 and TRBJ2-1; the match to TRBD1 covers 9 bases. The ends lost 10 bases at V and 2 bases at J; junction bases unmatched: 6. The CDR3 is made up of 14 amino acids. Per germline, CDR1 SNHLY and CDR2 FYNNEI. The CDR3: CATETGGPYNEQFF. CDR3 bases: TGTGCCACTGAGACAGGGGGACCCTACAATGAGCAGTTCTTC.

This rearrangement joins TRBV30 to TRBJ2-7; maybe TRBD1 (6 bases). The V end lost 2 bases, the J end lost 6 bases, and 11 bases lay between the germline ends. The CDR3 spans 12 residues. The germline V gene encodes CDR1 GTSNPN and CDR2 SVGIG (reference sequence). CDR3 DNA: TGTGCCTGGAGTACGCAGGGGTTCGAGCAGTACTTC. Amino acid sequence: CAWSTQGFEQYF.

V usage is TRBV30 and J usage is TRBJ2-1, with D tentatively TRBD2 (7 bases). The CDR3 consists of 15 residues. CDR1 is GTSNPN, CDR2 SVGIG, per germline (reference sequence). Deletions cut 8 bases from V and 6 bases from J, with 23 bases between. The CDR3 loop reads CARDPRGGAVNEQFF. The CDR3 coding sequence is TGTGCCAGAGACCCGCGAGGGGGGGCCGTCAATGAGCAGTTCTTC.